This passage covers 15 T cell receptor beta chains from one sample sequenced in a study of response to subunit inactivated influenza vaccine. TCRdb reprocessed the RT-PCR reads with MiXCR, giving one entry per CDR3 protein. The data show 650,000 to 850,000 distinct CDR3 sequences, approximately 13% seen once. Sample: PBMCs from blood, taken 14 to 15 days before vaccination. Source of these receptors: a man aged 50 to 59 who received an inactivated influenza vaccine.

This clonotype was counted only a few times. CDR3 in amino acids: CASSYSILAGGEQYF. CDR3 nucleotides: TGTGCCAGCAGTTACTCTATCCTAGCGGGAGGGGAGCAGTACTTC. V usage is TRBV6-5 and J usage is TRBJ2-7; 12 bases match TRBD2. This CDR3 contains 15 residues. From germline, CDR1 is MNHEY and CDR2 SVGAGI. V shed 0 bases, J shed 7 bases, and the junction held 4 bases outside the gene matches.

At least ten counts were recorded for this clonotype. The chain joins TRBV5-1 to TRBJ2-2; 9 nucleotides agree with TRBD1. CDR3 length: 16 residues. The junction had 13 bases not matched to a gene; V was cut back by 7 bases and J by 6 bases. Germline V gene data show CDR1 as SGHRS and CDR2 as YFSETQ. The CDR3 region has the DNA TGCGCCAGCCGAAATCCGGGACAGGGTTGGTCCGGGGAGCTGTTTTTT. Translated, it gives CASRNPGQGWSGELFF.

The CDR3 reads CASSGTFSNQPQHF. For the CDR3, the DNA is TGTGCCAGCAGTGGGACATTTAGCAATCAGCCCCAGCATTTT. This chain uses TRBV6-1 with TRBJ1-5, with D perhaps TRBD1 (5 bases). Germline values: CDR1 MNHNS, CDR2 SASEGT. This CDR3 spans 14 amino acids. With 4 bases removed from V and 0 bases from J, the gap between germline ends came to 7 bases.

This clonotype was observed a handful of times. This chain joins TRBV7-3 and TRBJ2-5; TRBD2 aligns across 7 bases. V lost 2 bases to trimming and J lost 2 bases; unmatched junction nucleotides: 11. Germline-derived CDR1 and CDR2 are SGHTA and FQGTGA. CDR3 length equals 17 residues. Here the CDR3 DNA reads TGTGCCAGCAGCTTATTGATAGTCGGGGGGAATCAAGAGACCCAGTACTTC. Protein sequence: CASSLLIVGGNQETQYF. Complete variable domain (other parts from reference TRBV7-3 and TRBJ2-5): GAGVSQTPSNKVTEKGKYVELRCDPISGHTALYWYRQSLGQGPEFLIYFQGTGAADDSGLPNDRFFAVRPEGSVSTLKIQRTERGDSAVYLCASSLLIVGGNQETQYFGPGTRLLVL.

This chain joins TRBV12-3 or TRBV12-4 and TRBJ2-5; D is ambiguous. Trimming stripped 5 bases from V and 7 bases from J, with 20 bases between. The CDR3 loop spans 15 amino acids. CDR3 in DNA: TGTGCCAGCAGTCATACTACGGACGGGCTCGGGACCCAGTACTTC. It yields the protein CASSHTTDGLGTQYF.

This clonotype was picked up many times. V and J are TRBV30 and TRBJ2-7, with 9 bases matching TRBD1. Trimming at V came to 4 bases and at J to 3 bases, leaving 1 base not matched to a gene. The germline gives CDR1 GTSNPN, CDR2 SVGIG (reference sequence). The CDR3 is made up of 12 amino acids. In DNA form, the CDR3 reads TGTGCCTGGAAGGGACAGGGCTACGAGCAGTACTTC. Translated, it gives CAWKGQGYEQYF.

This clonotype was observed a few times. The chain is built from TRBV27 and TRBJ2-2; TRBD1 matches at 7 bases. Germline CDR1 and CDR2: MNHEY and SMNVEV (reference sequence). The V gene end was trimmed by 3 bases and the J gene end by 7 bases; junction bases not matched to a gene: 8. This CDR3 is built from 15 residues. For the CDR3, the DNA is TGTGCCAGCAGTTTTAGAGCGACAGGGATCGGGGAGCTGTTTTTT. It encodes CASSFRATGIGELFF.

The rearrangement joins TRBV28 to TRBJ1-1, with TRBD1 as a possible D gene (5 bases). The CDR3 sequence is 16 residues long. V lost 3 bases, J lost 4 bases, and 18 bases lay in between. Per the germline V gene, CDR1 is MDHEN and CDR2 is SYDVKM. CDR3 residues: CASSLGGKGRVTEAFF. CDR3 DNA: TGTGCCAGCAGTTTGGGGGGAAAGGGGCGGGTCACTGAAGCTTTCTTT.

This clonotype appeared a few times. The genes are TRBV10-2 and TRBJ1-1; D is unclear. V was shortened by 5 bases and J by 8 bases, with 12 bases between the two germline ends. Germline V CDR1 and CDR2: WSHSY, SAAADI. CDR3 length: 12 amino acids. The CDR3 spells CASSSQLKEAFF. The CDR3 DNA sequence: TGCGCCAGCAGTTCACAACTCAAAGAAGCTTTCTTT.

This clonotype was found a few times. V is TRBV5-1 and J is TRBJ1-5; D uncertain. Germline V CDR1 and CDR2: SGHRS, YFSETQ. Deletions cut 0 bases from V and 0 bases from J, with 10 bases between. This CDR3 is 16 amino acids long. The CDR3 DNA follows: TGCGCCAGCAGCTTGGAAGGACGGAATAGCAATCAGCCCCAGCATTTT. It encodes CASSLEGRNSNQPQHF.

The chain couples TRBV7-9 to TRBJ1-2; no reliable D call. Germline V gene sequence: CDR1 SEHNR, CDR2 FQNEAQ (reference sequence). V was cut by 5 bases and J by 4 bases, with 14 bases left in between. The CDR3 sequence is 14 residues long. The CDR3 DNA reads TGTGCCAGCAGCCCTCCGGCACTCTCCTATGGCTACACCTTC. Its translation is CASSPPALSYGYTF. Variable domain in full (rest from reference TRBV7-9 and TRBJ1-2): DTGVSQNPRHKITKRGQNVTFRCDPISEHNRLYWYRQTLGQGPEFLTYFQNEAQLEKSRLLSDRFSAERPKGSFSTLEIQRTEQGDSAMYLCASSPPALSYGYTFGSGTRLTVV.

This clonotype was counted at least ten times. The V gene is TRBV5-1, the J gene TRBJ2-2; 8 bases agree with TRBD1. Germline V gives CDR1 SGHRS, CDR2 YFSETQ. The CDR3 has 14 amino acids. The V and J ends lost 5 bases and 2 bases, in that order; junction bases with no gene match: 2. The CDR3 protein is CASRDRGNTGELFF. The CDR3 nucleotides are TGCGCCAGCAGAGACAGGGGAAACACCGGGGAGCTGTTTTTT.

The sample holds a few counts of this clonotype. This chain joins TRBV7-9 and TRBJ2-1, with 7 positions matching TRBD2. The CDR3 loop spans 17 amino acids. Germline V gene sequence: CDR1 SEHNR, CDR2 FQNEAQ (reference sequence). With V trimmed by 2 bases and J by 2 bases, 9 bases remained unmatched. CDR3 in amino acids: CASSLPSGTIAYNEQFF. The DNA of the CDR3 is TGTGCCAGCAGCTTACCATCCGGGACTATTGCCTACAATGAGCAGTTCTTC.

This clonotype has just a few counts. The CDR3 DNA sequence: TGTGCCAGCAGTTTACCAGGGGTGAACACTGAAGCTTTCTTT. As protein: CASSLPGVNTEAFF. V gene TRBV28 combines with J gene TRBJ1-1; the D gene is possibly TRBD1 (6 bases). There are 14 residues in the CDR3. Trimming cost V 2 bases and J 0 bases, with 7 bases left between them. Germline V gene data show CDR1 as MDHEN and CDR2 as SYDVKM.

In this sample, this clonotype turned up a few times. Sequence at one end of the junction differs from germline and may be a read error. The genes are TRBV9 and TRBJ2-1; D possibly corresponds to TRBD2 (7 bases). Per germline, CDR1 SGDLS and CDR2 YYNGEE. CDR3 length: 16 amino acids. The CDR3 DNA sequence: TGTGCCAGCGCTACCGATCGGGGGGCAATTTACAGTGAGCAGTTCTTC. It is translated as CASATDRGAIYSEQFF.